This T cell receptor (beta chain) is from a study of beta chain features in type 1 diabetes. Study-level results: cDNA-based sequencing might over-represent cells highly expressing TCR.

In the case of this clone: Its matching antigen is unknown.

The germline CDR1 and CDR2 sequences are SGDLS and YYNGEE. CDR3 length equals 14 residues. V gave up 3 bases and J gave up 4 bases, with 13 bases separating them. TCRB transcripts that were expressed got sequenced, as all of the isolated RNA had been reverse transcribed. Assay used: immunoSEQ multiplex PCR; TCRdb lists only in-frame clones, some missing. This table holds under 200,000 clones, under 9.5% found once. This TCR was sampled from a man aged 18 to 29 in good health. The sequenced sample consisted of central memory CD4+ T cells from blood. The V call is TRBV9, the J call TRBJ1-1; D unresolved. The CDR3 loop reads CASSANRAGTEAFF. CDR3 sequence (DNA): TGTGCCAGCAGCGCGAACAGAGCGGGCACTGAAGCTTTCTTT.